One and the same sample provided the 20 T cell receptor beta chains below, sequenced in a study of cytomegalovirus exposure and HLA in healthy donors. The PCR used 60 Vbeta and 13 Jbeta primers. Here immunoSEQ multiplex PCR was the method, and the copy in TCRdb shows in-frame clones only, minus some. The sample totals 55,000 or so clones. The sequencing input was PBMCs. The source is a woman in her forties or fifties in good health and CMV-seropositive.

CDR3 nucleotides: TGTGCCTTCCCGCGAGCCGGGAACATCTACTTC. Residues: CAFPRAGNIYF. V usage is TRBV6-5 and J usage is TRBJ2-7; TRBD2 is a possible D gene (5 bases). Trimming shortened V by 11 bases and J by 13 bases, and 21 bases separated the two germline ends. The CDR3 has 11 residues. Germline CDR1 is MNHEY and CDR2 is SVGAGI.

The V gene is TRBV6-5, the J gene TRBJ1-3; TRBD1 agrees at 8 bases. V gave up 10 bases and J gave up 3 bases; unmatched junction bases: 5. The CDR3 extends over 13 amino acids. Per the germline V gene, CDR1 is MNHEY and CDR2 is SVGAGI. The CDR3 coding sequence is TGTGCCACCCGGACAGGGAGTGGAAACACCATATATTTT. Translated, it gives CATRTGSGNTIYF.

The chain employs TRBV4-3 and TRBJ1-1; 8 bases agree with TRBD1. V was pared by 1 base and J by 1 base, with 14 bases of the junction left unmatched. CDR1 and CDR2 (germline): LGHNA, YSLEER. The CDR3 extends over 19 amino acids. The CDR3 region has the DNA TGCGCCAGCAGCCAAGCCTTAGTAAAGACAACAGGGGGGAACACTGAAGCTTTCTTT. Amino acid sequence: CASSQALVKTTGGNTEAFF.

The V call is TRBV14, the J call TRBJ2-7; D might be TRBD2 (7 bases). Germline V lookup: CDR1 SGHDN, CDR2 FVKESK. The CDR3 spans 17 residues. Between the trimmed V and J ends, which lost 2 bases and 2 bases, there was a span of 19 bases. CDR3 nucleotide sequence: TGTGCCAGCAGCCAACCCCATACCGGGGGGCTGCCCTACGAGCAGTACTTC. This encodes CASSQPHTGGLPYEQYF.

To note about this clone: Other DNA variants within this sample encode the same CDR3. The chain carries TRBV5-4 and TRBJ2-7, with D perhaps matching TRBD2 (5 bases). The V end was cut by 6 bases, the J end by 3 bases, with 16 bases between. Germline V gives CDR1 SGHNT, CDR2 YYREEE (reference sequence). CDR3 length: 14 residues. CDR3: CASTTGTGLYEQYF. CDR3 nucleotides: TGTGCCAGCACGACCGGCACTGGACTCTACGAGCAGTACTTC. The full variable domain, in which reference TRBV5-4 and TRBJ2-7 provide the parts outside the CDR3, is ETGVTQSPTHLIKTRGQQVTLRCSSQSGHNTVSWYQQALGQGPQFIFQYYREEENGRGNFPPRFSGLQFPNYSSELNVNALELDDSALYLCASTTGTGLYEQYFGPGTRLTVT.

The gene calls are TRBV30 and TRBJ1-4; 7 bases agree with TRBD1. The CDR3 is 15 residues long. V was pared by 0 bases and J by 8 bases, with 9 bases of the junction left unmatched. Germline lookup yields CDR1 GTSNPN and CDR2 SVGIG (reference sequence). CDR3 amino acids: CAWSVSPGGQEKLFF. The CDR3 DNA is TGTGCCTGGAGTGTATCCCCAGGGGGGCAGGAAAAACTGTTTTTT. Combining the CDR3 with reference TRBV30 and TRBJ1-4 gives the whole variable domain SQTIHQWPATLVQPVGSPLSLECTVEGTSNPNLYWYRQAAGRGLQLLFYSVGIGQISSEVPQNLSASRPQDRQFILSSKKLLLSDSGFYLCAWSVSPGGQEKLFFGSGTQLSVL.

J is TRBJ1-1 and V is TRBV11-2, with TRBD1 matching 8 bases. Germline values: CDR1 SGHAT, CDR2 FQNNGV. The CDR3 is 14 amino acids. Losses at the gene ends were 6 bases for V and 6 bases for J; bases not matched to a gene: 9. CDR3 DNA sequence: TGTGCCAGCAGTCGGGACAGGACGAGCGCTGAAGCTTTCTTT. Amino acid sequence: CASSRDRTSAEAFF. The full variable domain, in which reference TRBV11-2 and TRBJ1-1 provide the parts outside the CDR3, is EAGVAQSPRYKIIEKRQSVAFWCNPISGHATLYWYQQILGQGPKLLIQFQNNGVVDDSQLPKDRFSAERLKGVDSTLKIQPAKLEDSAVYLCASSRDRTSAEAFFGQGTRLTVV.

This rearrangement joins TRBV27 to TRBJ1-1; D is undetermined. The V and J ends lost 10 bases and 1 base respectively, with 16 bases between them. This CDR3 comprises 14 residues. Per the germline V gene, CDR1 is MNHEY and CDR2 is SMNVEV (reference sequence). The CDR3 DNA reads TGTGCCACCATGCTTTCGTGGGCGAACACTGAAGCTTTCTTT. Amino acids: CATMLSWANTEAFF.

This chain connects TRBV4-1 to TRBJ2-3, with 10 bases identical to TRBD2. V dropped 3 bases and J dropped 1; count of bases not matched to a gene: 4. The CDR3 spans 16 residues. Germline CDR1 MGHRA, CDR2 YSYEKL. The CDR3 reads CASSQSSGGGTDTQYF. CDR3 DNA sequence: TGCGCCAGCAGCCAGTCTAGCGGGGGAGGCACAGATACGCAGTATTTT.

A word on this clone: The sample holds other DNA sequences that translate to the same CDR3. V usage is TRBV5-6 and J usage is TRBJ1-1; no reliable D call. The germline gives CDR1 SGHDT, CDR2 YYEEEE. The CDR3 extends over 12 amino acids. V was shortened by 1 base and J by 5 bases, with 6 bases between the two germline ends. CDR3 loop: CASSLRGTEAFF. DNA for the CDR3: TGTGCCAGCAGCTTGAGAGGGACTGAAGCTTTCTTT.

The chain uses TRBV10-3 and TRBJ1-1; 12 bases agree with TRBD1. CDR1 and CDR2 from the germline V gene are ENHRY and SYGVKD. The CDR3 totals 13 residues. V was clipped by 5 bases and J by 8 bases; unmatched bases: 3. CDR3 in amino acids: CAISWDRGQEAFF. The CDR3 DNA reads as TGTGCCATCAGTTGGGACAGGGGGCAAGAAGCTTTCTTT.

V and J are TRBV27 and TRBJ2-7, with 7 bases lining up with TRBD1. Germline V gene data show CDR1 as MNHEY and CDR2 as SMNVEV (reference sequence). After removal of 5 bases from V and 2 bases from J, the junction contained 9 bases not matched to a gene. The CDR3 has 15 residues. The CDR3 sequence: CASSISDRVAYEQYF. The CDR3 DNA is TGTGCCAGCAGTATCTCAGACAGGGTCGCCTACGAGCAGTACTTC.

This chain connects TRBV5-1 to TRBJ1-2; tentatively, D is TRBD1 (6 bases). The V end was cut by 0 bases, the J end by 4 bases, with 10 bases between. The germline V gene has CDR1 SGHRS and CDR2 YFSETQ. This CDR3 spans 14 amino acids. The CDR3 sequence: CASSLDRQVYGYTF. The CDR3 coding sequence is TGCGCCAGCAGCTTGGATCGACAGGTCTATGGCTACACCTTC. Looking up the rest from reference TRBV5-1 and TRBJ1-2 gives the full variable domain: KAGVTQTPRYLIKTRGQQVTLSCSPISGHRSVSWYQQTPGQGLQFLFEYFSETQRNKGNFPGRFSGRQFSNSRSEMNVSTLELGDSALYLCASSLDRQVYGYTFGSGTRLTVV.

V is TRBV9 and J is TRBJ2-3; 9 bases agree with TRBD2. V lost 7 bases to trimming and J lost 2 bases; unmatched junction nucleotides: 5. Per the germline V gene, CDR1 is SGDLS and CDR2 is YYNGEE. The CDR3 is made up of 14 amino acids. The CDR3 DNA reads as TGTGCCAGCGCCGCGGGGGGGGACACAGATACGCAGTATTTT. Residues: CASAAGGDTDTQYF. The complete variable domain, with remaining parts taken from reference TRBV9 and TRBJ2-3, reads DSGVTQTPKHLITATGQRVTLRCSPRSGDLSVYWYQQSLDQGLQFLIQYYNGEERAKGNILERFSAQQFPDLHSELNLSSLELGDSALYFCASAAGGDTDTQYFGPGTRLTVL.

The CDR3 loop reads CASRESSGSHHEQFF. In DNA form, the CDR3 reads TGTGCCAGCAGGGAGTCTAGCGGGAGTCACCATGAGCAGTTCTTC. The chain joins TRBV4-2 to TRBJ2-1, with 10 bases matching TRBD2. The CDR3 has 15 amino acids. V lost 6 bases and J lost 8; bases outside the gene matches: 10. Germline lookup yields CDR1 LGHNA and CDR2 YNFKEQ.

The chain carries TRBV19 and TRBJ1-5, with unresolved D. V lost 5 bases, J lost 7 bases, and 9 bases lay in between. Germline V gene lookup returns CDR1 LNHDA and CDR2 SQIVND (reference sequence). The CDR3 is made up of 12 amino acids. The CDR3 DNA reads as TGTGCCAGTAGTGATCAGTTACAGCCCCAGCATTTT. Its protein is CASSDQLQPQHF.

The chain couples TRBV5-4 to TRBJ1-2; the D gene is possibly TRBD1 (6 bases). V dropped 4 bases and J dropped 4 bases, with 14 bases sitting between them. CDR3 length equals 14 residues. Germline values: CDR1 SGHNT, CDR2 YYREEE (reference sequence). The CDR3 DNA reads as TGTGCCAGCAGCCCGGCCGGGACACCCTATGGCTACACCTTC. Protein product: CASSPAGTPYGYTF.

V is TRBV6-4 and J is TRBJ1-2, with 7 bases lining up with TRBD1. The V gene's germline CDR1 is MRHNA and CDR2 SNTAGT. There are 18 residues in the CDR3. The V and J ends lost 5 bases and 6 bases, in that order; junction bases with no gene match: 21. CDR3 DNA: TGTGCCAGCAGTTCTTACCCTGAATTAGACAGGGATTATAATGGCTACACCTTC. This encodes CASSSYPELDRDYNGYTF.

Concerning this clone itself: Additional DNA sequences in this sample encode the identical CDR3. The chain is built from TRBV9 and TRBJ1-2; TRBD1 aligns across 9 bases. The CDR3 is 14 residues long. The J segment lost 7 bases and the V segment lost 4 bases, leaving 8 bases of the junction unmatched. CDR1 SGDLS and CDR2 YYNGEE come from the germline V gene. CDR3 sequence: CASSPWDRVGGYTF. The CDR3 DNA reads TGTGCCAGCAGCCCTTGGGACAGGGTAGGTGGCTACACCTTC.

The chain joins TRBV6-1 to TRBJ1-2; a possible D gene is TRBD1 (6 bases). V was cut by 0 bases and J by 0 bases, with 8 bases left in between. Germline CDR1 MNHNS, CDR2 SASEGT. The CDR3 length is 15 residues. CDR3 protein: CASSEAWTANYGYTF. The DNA of the CDR3 is TGTGCCAGCAGTGAAGCCTGGACAGCTAACTATGGCTACACCTTC.